These 3 T cell receptor beta chains share one sample of origin, sequenced in a study of post-analysis software for immune sequencing data. The antigens these receptors bind are not known. Findings of the study overall: Roughly 5 TRBV segments (TRBV5-6, TRBV5-1 and TRBV20-1 among them) occurred more frequently in patients than in controls.

Libraries were made from TCR beta cDNA, and they carried unique molecular identifiers. One entry per CDR3 protein, called by TCRdb with MiXCR from the PCR reads. Seen here are hundreds of thousands of distinct CDR3 sequences, about 50% observed once, and the top ten hold approximately 4.3%. Material: blood. These receptors all come from a girl between 10 and 17 years old with multiple sclerosis.

The chain employs TRBV6-6 and TRBJ2-5, with TRBD1 matching 12 bases. Germline lookup yields CDR1 MNHNY and CDR2 SVGAGI (reference sequence). V was clipped by 1 base and J by 5 bases; unmatched bases: 2. CDR3 length equals 15 residues. The CDR3 coding sequence is TGTGCCAGCAGTTACTGGGACAGGGGGCCCGAGACCCAGTACTTC. This encodes CASSYWDRGPETQYF.

This clonotype has a handful of counts. The rearrangement links TRBV5-5 to TRBJ2-5; D perhaps matches TRBD1 (5 bases). This CDR3 region has 13 residues. Germline V gives CDR1 SGHKS, CDR2 YYEKEE (reference sequence). V was pared by 5 bases and J by 2 bases, with 10 bases between. In nucleotides, the CDR3 is TGTGCCAGCAGGGACAACATTCAAGAGACCCAGTACTTC. The encoded protein is CASRDNIQETQYF. The full variable domain, its missing parts supplied by reference TRBV5-5 and TRBJ2-5, is DAGVTQSPTHLIKTRGQQVTLRCSPISGHKSVSWYQQVLGQGPQFIFQYYEKEERGRGNFPDRFSARQFPNYSSELNVNALLLGDSALYLCASRDNIQETQYFGPGTRLLVL.

The genes are TRBV29-1 and TRBJ2-5; TRBD2 matches 10 bases. The closer fit of TRBJ2-7 to the DNA end suggests the J call may be wrong. The CDR3 is 15 residues long. CDR1 SQVTM and CDR2 ANQGSEA come from the germline V gene. The CDR3 protein is CSVGSSRTSGNEQYF. In DNA, the CDR3 is TGCAGCGTTGGGTCTTCAAGGACTAGCGGTAACGAGCAGTACTTC.